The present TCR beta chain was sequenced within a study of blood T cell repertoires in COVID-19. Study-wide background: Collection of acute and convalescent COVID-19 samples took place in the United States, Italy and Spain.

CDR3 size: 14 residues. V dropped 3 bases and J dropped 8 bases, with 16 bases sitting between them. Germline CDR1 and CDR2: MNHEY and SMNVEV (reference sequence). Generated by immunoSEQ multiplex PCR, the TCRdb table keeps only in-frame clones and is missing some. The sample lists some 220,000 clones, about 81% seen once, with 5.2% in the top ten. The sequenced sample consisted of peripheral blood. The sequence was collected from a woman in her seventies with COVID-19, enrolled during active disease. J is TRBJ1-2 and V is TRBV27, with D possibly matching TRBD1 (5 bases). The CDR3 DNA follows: TGTGCCAGCAGTTTCAGGGCGGGGTTCACGGGCTACACCTTC. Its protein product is CASSFRAGFTGYTF.